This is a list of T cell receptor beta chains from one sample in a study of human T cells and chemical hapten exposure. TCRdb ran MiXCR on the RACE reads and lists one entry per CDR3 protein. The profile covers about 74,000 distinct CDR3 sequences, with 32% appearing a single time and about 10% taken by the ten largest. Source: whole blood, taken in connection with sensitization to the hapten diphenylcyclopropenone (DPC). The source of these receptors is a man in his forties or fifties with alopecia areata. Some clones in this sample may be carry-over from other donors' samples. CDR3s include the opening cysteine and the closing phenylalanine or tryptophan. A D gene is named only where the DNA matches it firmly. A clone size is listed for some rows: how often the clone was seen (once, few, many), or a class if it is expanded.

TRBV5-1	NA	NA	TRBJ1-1	TGCGCCAGCAGCCTACGGACAGCGAACACTGAAGCTTTCTTT	CASSLRTANTEAFF
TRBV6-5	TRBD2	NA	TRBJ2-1	TGTGCCAGCAGTGGCGGACTAGAAGGGAATGAGCAGTTCTTC	CASSGGLEGNEQFF
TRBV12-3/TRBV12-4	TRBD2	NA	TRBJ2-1	TGTGCCAGCAGTTTCGTTCTAGCGGGATCCCGAGAGCAGTTCTTC	CASSFVLAGSREQFF
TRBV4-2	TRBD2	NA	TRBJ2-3	TGTGCCAGCAGCCAAGATAGCGGACTAGCGGGTGGCACAGATACGCAGTATTTT	CASSQDSGLAGGTDTQYF
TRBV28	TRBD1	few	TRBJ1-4	TGTGCCAGCAGTTTGGACAGGGGCAGGGAAAAACTGTTTTTT	CASSLDRGREKLFF
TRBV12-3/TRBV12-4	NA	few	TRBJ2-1	TGTGCCAGCAGTTTAAGTTTGGTCGATGAGCAGTTCTTC	CASSLSLVDEQFF
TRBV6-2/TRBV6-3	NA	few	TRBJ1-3	TGTGCCAGCAGTTCGACAGATGGAAACACCATATATTTT	CASSSTDGNTIYF
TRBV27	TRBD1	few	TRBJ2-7	TGTGCCAGCAGTTTGCTTTTGGGACAGGGGTCCCACGAGCAGTACTTC	CASSLLLGQGSHEQYF
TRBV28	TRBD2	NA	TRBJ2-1	TGTGCCAGCAGCCAAGTTTTTATAGCGGGCTACTACAATGAGCAGTTCTTC	CASSQVFIAGYYNEQFF
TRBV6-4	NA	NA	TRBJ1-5	TGTGCCAGCACCACTCCGGACGGGGGACGGTCCCAGCCCCAGCATTTT	CASTTPDGGRSQPQHF
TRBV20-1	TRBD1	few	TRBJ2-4	TGCAGTGCTAGCACAGGGGACATTCAGTACTTC	CSASTGDIQYF
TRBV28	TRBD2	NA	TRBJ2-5	TGTGCCAGCAGTCCATTTGCCGGGACTAGCGGGAAAGAGACCCAGTACTTC	CASSPFAGTSGKETQYF
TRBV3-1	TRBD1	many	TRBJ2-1	TGTGCCAGCAGCCAAGCGACAGGGGGGACGGGGAATGAGCAGTTCTTC	CASSQATGGTGNEQFF
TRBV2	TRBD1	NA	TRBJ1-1	TGTGCCAGCAGTGAAGGCCAACAGGGGCCGAACACTGAAGCTTTCTTT	CASSEGQQGPNTEAFF
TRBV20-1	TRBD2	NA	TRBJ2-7	TGCAGTGCTAGAGATTTAGCGGGAGGCGCCTACGAGCAGTACTTC	CSARDLAGGAYEQYF
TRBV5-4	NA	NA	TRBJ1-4	TGTGCCAGCAGCCAGCGGGACAACGAAAAACTGTTTTTT	CASSQRDNEKLFF
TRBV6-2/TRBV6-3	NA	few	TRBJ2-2	TGTGCCAGCAGTTATGTGGACATTAACACCGGGGAGCTGTTTTTT	CASSYVDINTGELFF
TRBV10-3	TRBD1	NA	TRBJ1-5	TGTGCCATCAGTGATGGGACAGCCTATAGCAATCAGCCCCAGCATTTT	CAISDGTAYSNQPQHF
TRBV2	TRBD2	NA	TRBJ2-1	TGTGCCAGCAGTGAGGTGACTAGCGCAAATAATGAGCAGTTCTTC	CASSEVTSANNEQFF
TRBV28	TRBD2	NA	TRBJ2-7	TGTGCCAGCAGTCCGGTAGCGGGAGGCCCGTGGGAGCAGTACTTC	CASSPVAGGPWEQYF
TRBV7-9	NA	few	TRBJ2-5	TGTGCCAGCAGCTTAGGCACGATAAACCAAGAGACCCAGTACTTC	CASSLGTINQETQYF
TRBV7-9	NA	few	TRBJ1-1	TGTGCCAGCAGCTACCTGGGCACTGAAGCTTTCTTT	CASSYLGTEAFF
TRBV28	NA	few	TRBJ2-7	TGTGCCAGCAGTTCGCCCTCTGCGACTTCCTACGAGCAGTACTTC	CASSSPSATSYEQYF
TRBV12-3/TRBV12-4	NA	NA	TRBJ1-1	TGTGCCAGTCATCCCGGGGGGACGGAGAAAACTTTCTTT	CASHPGGTEKTFF
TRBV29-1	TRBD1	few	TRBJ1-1	TGCAGCGTTTCGGACAGGGGTTATACTGAAGCTTTCTTT	CSVSDRGYTEAFF
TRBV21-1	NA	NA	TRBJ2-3	TGTGCCAGCAGCAAAATCACAGATACGCAGTATTTT	CASSKITDTQYF
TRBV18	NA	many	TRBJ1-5	TGTGCCAGCTCACCCTCACCAGAATCAGATCAGCCCCAGCATTTT	CASSPSPESDQPQHF
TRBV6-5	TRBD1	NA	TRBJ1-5	TGTGCCAGCAGAAGGGGGACAGGGGGCCCGTTGAGCAATCAGCCCCAGCATTTT	CASRRGTGGPLSNQPQHF
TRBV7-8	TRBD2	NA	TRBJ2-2	TGTGCCAGCAGCCCCTTAGGACTAGGGCCCGGGGAGCTGTTTTTT	CASSPLGLGPGELFF
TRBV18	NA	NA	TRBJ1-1	TGTGCCAGCTCACCTTCCATGATGAACACTGAAGCTTTCTTT	CASSPSMMNTEAFF
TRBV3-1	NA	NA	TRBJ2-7	TGTGCCAGCAGCCCTCCGGACCGACCTTACGAGCAGTACTTC	CASSPPDRPYEQYF
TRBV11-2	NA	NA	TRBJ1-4	TGTGCCAGCAACCCACGGACAACCATCTATGAAAAACTGTTTTTT	CASNPRTTIYEKLFF
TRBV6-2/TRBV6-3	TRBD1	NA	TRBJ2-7	TGTGCCAGCAACAGGGGCGGATCGGCCTACGAGCAGTACTTC	CASNRGGSAYEQYF
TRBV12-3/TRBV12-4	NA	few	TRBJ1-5	TGTGCCAGCAGAGGGGGGCTGAGTCAGCCCCAGCATTTT	CASRGGLSQPQHF
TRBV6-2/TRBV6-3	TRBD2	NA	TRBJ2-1	TGTGCCAGCAGTTATATCCTGACTAGCGGGAGTTGGGCCTCCTACAATGAGCAGTTCTTC	CASSYILTSGSWASYNEQFF
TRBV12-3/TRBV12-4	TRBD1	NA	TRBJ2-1	TGTGCCAGCAGCCCGGACAGGGGGCTTCACAATGAGCAGTTCTTC	CASSPDRGLHNEQFF
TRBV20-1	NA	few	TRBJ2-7	TGCAGTCCCATTGAGGGGGCTAGCGGCTACGAGCAGTACTTC	CSPIEGASGYEQYF
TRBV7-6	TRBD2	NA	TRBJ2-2	TGTGCCAGCAGCCCCCTCCTTGCGGGAGGACCCACCGGGGAGCTGTTTTTT	CASSPLLAGGPTGELFF
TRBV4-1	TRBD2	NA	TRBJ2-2	TGCGCCAGCAGCCATCAATTCGGACTAGCGGGAGTCGGGAAGGGCGGGGAGCCGTTTTTT	CASSHQFGLAGVGKGGEPFF
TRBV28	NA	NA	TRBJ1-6	TGTGCCAGCCATCGGGGTCTGGATAATTCACCCCTCCACTTT	CASHRGLDNSPLHF
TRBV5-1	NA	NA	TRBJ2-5	TGCGCCAGCAGCTTCCCGGGCCAAGAGACCCAGTACTTC	CASSFPGQETQYF
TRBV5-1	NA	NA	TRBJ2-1	TGCGCCAGCAGCTTGAATAGCCTGCGGAATGAGCAGTTCTTC	CASSLNSLRNEQFF
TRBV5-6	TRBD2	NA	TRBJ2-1	TGTGCCAGCAGCTCACTGGTTGGGACTAACAATGAGCAGTTCTTC	CASSSLVGTNNEQFF
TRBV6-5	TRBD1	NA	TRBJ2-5	TGTGCCAGTCTAGCCAGGGGGAAGCCAGAGACCCAGTACTTC	CASLARGKPETQYF
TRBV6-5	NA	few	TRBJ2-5	TGTGCCAGCAGTCCGAAGGGACTGAACCAAGAGACCCAGTACTTC	CASSPKGLNQETQYF
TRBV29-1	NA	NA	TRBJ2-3	TGCAGCGCCGCCTCCCCCAGGGACCTAACACTAACAGATACGCAGTATTTT	CSAASPRDLTLTDTQYF
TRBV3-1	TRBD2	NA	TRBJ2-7	TGTGCCAGCAGCCAACGTTCTAGCGGGGAGCAGTACTTC	CASSQRSSGEQYF
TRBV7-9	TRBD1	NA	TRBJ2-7	TGTGCCAGCAGCTCAACCAAGGGGGACAGGGGCCCTTACGAGCAGTACTTC	CASSSTKGDRGPYEQYF
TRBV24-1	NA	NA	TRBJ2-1	TGTGCCACCAGTAGCTCCTACAATGAGCAGTTCTTC	CATSSSYNEQFF
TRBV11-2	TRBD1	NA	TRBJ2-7	TGTGCCAGCAGCTCGGGACAGGGCGACTCCTACGAGCAGTACTTC	CASSSGQGDSYEQYF